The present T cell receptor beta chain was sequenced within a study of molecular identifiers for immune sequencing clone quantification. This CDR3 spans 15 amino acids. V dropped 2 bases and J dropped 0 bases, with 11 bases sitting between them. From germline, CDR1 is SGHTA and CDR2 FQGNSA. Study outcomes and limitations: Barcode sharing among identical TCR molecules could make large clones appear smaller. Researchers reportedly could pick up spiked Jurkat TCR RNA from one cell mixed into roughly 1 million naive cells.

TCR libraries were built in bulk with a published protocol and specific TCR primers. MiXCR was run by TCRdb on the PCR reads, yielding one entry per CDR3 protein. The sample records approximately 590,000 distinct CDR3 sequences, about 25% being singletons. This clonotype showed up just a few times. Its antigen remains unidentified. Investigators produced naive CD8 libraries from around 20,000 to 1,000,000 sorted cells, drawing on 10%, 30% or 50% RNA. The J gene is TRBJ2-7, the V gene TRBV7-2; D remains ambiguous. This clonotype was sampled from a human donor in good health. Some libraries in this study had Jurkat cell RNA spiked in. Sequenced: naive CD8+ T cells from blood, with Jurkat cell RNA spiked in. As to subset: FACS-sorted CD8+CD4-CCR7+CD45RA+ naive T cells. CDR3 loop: CASSLISLSSYEQYF. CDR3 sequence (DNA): TGTGCCAGCAGCTTAATAAGTTTAAGCTCCTACGAGCAGTACTTC. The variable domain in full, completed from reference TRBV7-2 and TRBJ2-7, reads GAGVSQSPSNKVTEKGKDVELRCDPISGHTALYWYRQSLGQGLEFLIYFQGNSAPDKSGLPSDRFSAERTGGSVSTLTIQRTQQEDSAVYLCASSLISLSSYEQYFGPGTRLTVT.